This T cell receptor beta chain was recovered during a study of monozygotic twins with inflammatory bowel disease. Overall study findings and caveats: Immunosuppressive treatments were not uniform, and this may have added variability to patient repertoires. Among the T cells, different subtypes could not be distinguished.

On this clonotype itself: Its antigen remains unknown.

The germline V gene has CDR1 LNHDA and CDR2 SQIVND (reference sequence). This CDR3 comprises 14 residues. Per TCR library, about 3,300 ng of total RNA was used. With eight separate reactions per sample, the authors made cDNA. Using the 5' RACE reads, TCRdb records one entry per CDR3 protein without DNA. The repertoire shows 200,000 to 250,000 distinct CDR3 sequences; the top ten hold 6% to 9%. Sequencing was carried out using blood. The TCR comes from a human donor with ulcerative colitis or Crohn's disease, or a healthy co-twin of an affected twin (not recorded which). This chain joins TRBV19 and TRBJ1-1; TCRdb designates TRBD1, a call that cannot be tested without DNA. The CDR3 loop reads CASSPPAQGSEAFF.